This TCR beta chain was profiled in a study of blood T cell repertoires in COVID-19. Study overall: COVID-19 samples collected from the United States, Italy and Spain covered acute and convalescent phases. T cells, B-cell-depleted T cells, or PBMCs provided the cDNA or gDNA that served as material.

Per the authors' pipeline: Estimated nucleated cell counts came from reference gene primer amplification. Generated by immunoSEQ multiplex PCR, the TCRdb table keeps only in-frame clones and is missing some. That table furnishes V, J and clone size, whereas the DNA furnished D and trimming. The sample carries fewer than 300,000 clones, more than 70% recorded once. With 3 bases clipped from V and 2 bases from J, the junction kept 7 bases outside the gene matches. Germline V CDR1 and CDR2: PRHDT, FYEKMQ (reference sequence). The CDR3 has 16 residues. The J gene is TRBJ1-3, the V gene TRBV13, with 7 positions matching TRBD1. The receptor comes from a woman aged 40 to 49 who had recovered from COVID-19. The sequenced sample was peripheral blood. DNA for the CDR3: TGTGCCAGCAGCTTCCCAGGGGGAGACACTGGAAACACCATATATTTT. Its protein is CASSFPGGDTGNTIYF.